A single sample is the source of the 2 T cell receptor beta chains below, sequenced in a study of identical twins. TCRdb processed the 5' RACE reads anew with MiXCR; each CDR3 protein has one entry. Here the sample spans hundreds of thousands of distinct CDR3 sequences, roughly 12% being singletons. This sample was shared with a second study, whose subject was yellow fever vaccine responses in identical twins.

The sequenced sample consisted of CD8+ T cells sorted from blood. The receptors originated from a woman aged 18-30 years in good health.

V usage is TRBV24-1 and J usage is TRBJ1-5; D uncertain. Per germline, CDR1 KGHDR and CDR2 SFDVKD. V dropped 3 bases and J dropped 0 bases, with 5 bases sitting between them. CDR3 length: 14 amino acids. The CDR3 region is CATSDSYSNQPQHF. CDR3 nucleotides: TGTGCCACCAGTGATAGCTATAGCAATCAGCCCCAGCATTTT.

The rearrangement uses TRBV7-6 and TRBJ1-4; 9 bases map to TRBD1. V shed 1 base and J 0 bases; nucleotides not matched to a gene: 3. CDR3 length equals 17 residues. Germline V CDR1 and CDR2: SGHVS, FNYEAQ. CDR3 in DNA: TGTGCCAGCAGCTTAGGGGACAGGGCTTCAACTAATGAAAAACTGTTTTTT. Translated, it gives CASSLGDRASTNEKLFF.